One and the same sample provided the 18 T cell receptor beta chains below, sequenced in a study of patients with pleural tuberculosis. Each CDR3 protein is one row after TCRdb ran MiXCR on the reads. Of tens of thousands of distinct CDR3 sequences listed, 18% were seen once; the top ten hold roughly 4%. Sample: peripheral blood. The receptors were gathered from a human donor with pleural tuberculosis.

This clonotype was recorded at least ten times. This chain links TRBV28 with TRBJ1-2; D remains ambiguous. Germline CDR1 MDHEN, CDR2 SYDVKM. The CDR3 contains 12 residues. Trimming pared 5 bases from V and 4 bases from J, leaving 8 bases between. Here the CDR3 DNA reads TGTGCCAGCAGTCCTCCCGTCTATGGCTACACCTTC. Residues: CASSPPVYGYTF.

Many counts were recorded for this clonotype. J is TRBJ1-1 and V is TRBV5-1; 7 bases are a match to TRBD1. Germline assignment: CDR1 SGHRS and CDR2 YFSETQ. V gave up 6 bases and J gave up 0 bases; unmatched junction bases: 8. This CDR3 is built from 15 residues. CDR3 loop: CASIDRDKLNTEAFF. As DNA, the CDR3 is TGCGCCAGCATAGACAGGGACAAATTGAACACTGAAGCTTTCTTT.

In this sample, this clonotype turned up many times. The chain combines TRBV2 with TRBJ1-1; 8 positions agree with TRBD1. Germline V CDR1 and CDR2: SNHLY, FYNNEI. This CDR3 is built from 17 residues. Germline trimming cut 6 bases from V and 1 base from J; bases unmatched to any gene: 13. In DNA form, the CDR3 reads TGTGCCAGCAGCGCTCTTCGGACAGGGAGGGGGAACACTGAAGCTTTCTTT. Amino acids: CASSALRTGRGNTEAFF.

This clonotype appeared many times. This chain connects TRBV29-1 to TRBJ2-1; 8 bases line up with TRBD1. CDR1 and CDR2 (germline): SQVTM, ANQGSEA. The CDR3 spans 15 residues. V gave up 6 bases and J gave up 7 bases; unmatched junction bases: 14. CDR3 in amino acids: CSVEDRVLLRNEQFF. The CDR3 DNA follows: TGCAGCGTGGAGGACAGGGTCCTTCTGAGAAATGAGCAGTTCTTC.

This clonotype was seen ten or more times. The J gene is TRBJ1-1, the V gene TRBV14; D is unclear. The CDR3 covers 13 residues. The germline gives CDR1 SGHDN, CDR2 FVKESK. Trimming shortened V by 6 bases and J by 4 bases, and 12 bases separated the two germline ends. CDR3 sequence reads: CASRGSSGTEAFF. The CDR3 bases are TGTGCCAGCAGAGGCAGCAGCGGCACTGAAGCTTTCTTT.

At least ten counts were recorded for this clonotype. This chain uses TRBV18 with TRBJ2-5; 7 positions agree with TRBD1. This CDR3 is built from 15 residues. CDR1 is KGHSH, CDR2 LQKENI, per germline. With V trimmed by 5 bases and J by 5 bases, 11 bases remained unmatched. Written as DNA, the CDR3 is TGTGCCAGCTCAACCAGGGCAGGGGGACAGGAGACCCAGTACTTC. This gives the protein CASSTRAGGQETQYF. Together with reference TRBV18 and TRBJ2-5, the CDR3 gives the full variable domain: NAGVMQNPRHLVRRRGQEARLRCSPMKGHSHVYWYRQLPEEGLKFMVYLQKENIIDESGMPKERFSAEFPKEGPSILRIQQVVRGDSAAYFCASSTRAGGQETQYFGPGTRLLVL.

There are many counts of this clonotype. The chain carries TRBV7-9 and TRBJ2-3; no definite D call. The germline CDR1 and CDR2 sequences are SEHNR and FQNEAQ (reference sequence). V lost 7 bases and J lost 2, with 10 bases in between. The CDR3 has 13 amino acids. The CDR3 coding sequence is TGTGCCAGCACGGTCAGCCACACAGATACGCAGTATTTT. Translating it yields CASTVSHTDTQYF.

This clonotype appeared many times. V and J are TRBV9 and TRBJ1-1, with 7 bases that match TRBD1. After removal of 0 bases from V and 5 bases from J, the junction contained 7 bases not matched to a gene. Germline lookup yields CDR1 SGDLS and CDR2 YYNGEE. This CDR3 contains 15 residues. The CDR3 reads CASSVGGRGQTEAFF. For the CDR3, the DNA is TGTGCCAGCAGCGTAGGCGGCAGGGGACAGACTGAAGCTTTCTTT.

At least ten counts were recorded for this clonotype. This chain joins TRBV5-6 and TRBJ2-1; TRBD1 might be the D (5 bases). The V end was cut by 4 bases, the J end by 5 bases, with 10 bases between. CDR1 and CDR2 (germline): SGHDT, YYEEEE. This CDR3 region has 13 residues. CDR3 sequence reads: CASSLDTHNEQFF. CDR3 coding DNA: TGTGCCAGCAGCCTGGACACCCACAATGAGCAGTTCTTC.

In this sample, this clonotype turned up a few times. The V call is TRBV29-1, the J call TRBJ2-3; weak D call: TRBD1 (5 bases). The V gene's germline CDR1 is SQVTM and CDR2 ANQGSEA. There are 12 residues in the CDR3. The germline V and J ends were trimmed by 7 bases and 6 bases, with 14 bases remaining between them. CDR3 amino acids: CSGRPGPDTQYF. As DNA, the CDR3 is TGCAGCGGCCGCCCAGGGCCCGATACGCAGTATTTT.

This clonotype was detected ten times or more. This chain links TRBV29-1 with TRBJ2-1; D gene ambiguous. V was shortened by 6 bases and J by 9 bases, with 9 bases between the two germline ends. The CDR3 loop spans 10 amino acids. The germline gives CDR1 SQVTM, CDR2 ANQGSEA. CDR3 sequence (DNA): TGCAGCGTGAATCAGCGTGAGCAGTTCTTC. Its translation: CSVNQREQFF.

Ten or more counts support this clonotype. The V gene is TRBV7-9, the J gene TRBJ1-2; weak D call: TRBD1 (6 bases). V lost 4 bases and J lost 3, with 12 bases in between. The CDR3 runs 14 residues. Germline V gene sequence: CDR1 SEHNR, CDR2 FQNEAQ (reference sequence). The CDR3 DNA reads TGTGCCAGCAGCTCTACAGGGACTTACTATGGCTACACCTTC. Translated, it gives CASSSTGTYYGYTF. Full variable domain (rest looked up from reference TRBV7-9 and TRBJ1-2): DTGVSQNPRHKITKRGQNVTFRCDPISEHNRLYWYRQTLGQGPEFLTYFQNEAQLEKSRLLSDRFSAERPKGSFSTLEIQRTEQGDSAMYLCASSSTGTYYGYTFGSGTRLTVV.

This clonotype was observed many times. V gene TRBV11-1 combines with J gene TRBJ2-7; D is ambiguous. The CDR3 runs 15 residues. The germline CDR1 and CDR2 sequences are SGHAT and FQDESV (reference sequence). Trimming removed 2 bases from V and 3 bases from J, with 14 bases in between. For the CDR3, the DNA is TGTGCCAGCAGCTTAACTACGCGTCCCGACTACGAGCAGTACTTC. This sequence encodes CASSLTTRPDYEQYF. Filled out from reference TRBV11-1 and TRBJ2-7, the complete variable domain reads EAEVAQSPRYKITEKSQAVAFWCDPISGHATLYWYRQILGQGPELLVQFQDESVVDDSQLPKDRFSAERLKGVDSTLKIQPAELGDSAMYLCASSLTTRPDYEQYFGPGTRLTVT.

The chain is built from TRBV28 and TRBJ2-3; D not resolved. Trimming took off 6 bases at V and 5 bases at J, with 6 bases between the two ends. Germline V gene sequence: CDR1 MDHEN, CDR2 SYDVKM. The length of the CDR3 is 11 residues. The CDR3 DNA follows: TGTGCCAGCAGGCCGGGAGATACGCAGTATTTT. It specifies CASRPGDTQYF.

This clonotype was counted ten times or more. The V call is TRBV6-2 or TRBV6-3, the J call TRBJ2-7, with D possibly being TRBD2 (6 bases). The length of the CDR3 is 13 residues. Trimming shortened V by 2 bases and J by 1 base, and 6 bases separated the two germline ends. In germline, CDR1 is MNHEY, CDR2 SVGEGT. CDR3 nucleotides: TGTGCCAGCAGTTACGCGGGGTCCTACGAGCAGTACTTC. It is translated as CASSYAGSYEQYF.

Ten or more counts support this clonotype. This chain joins TRBV11-2 and TRBJ1-1; D not certain. The V end was cut by 1 base, the J end by 11 bases, with 11 bases between. This CDR3 is 12 amino acids long. Germline values: CDR1 SGHAT, CDR2 FQNNGV. This CDR3 is CASSLGALDAFF. The CDR3 nucleotides are TGTGCCAGCAGCTTAGGAGCTCTTGACGCTTTCTTT.

On this clonotype: Given a much more abundant clone one base away, this may be a read error. The V call is TRBV13, the J call TRBJ2-7; the D is unclear. The CDR3 extends over 13 amino acids. Per the germline V gene, CDR1 is PRHDT and CDR2 is FYEKMQ (reference sequence). CDR3 protein: CSSRLQSIHEQYF. As DNA, the CDR3 is TGTTCCAGCAGGTTACAGTCCATCCACGAGCAGTACTTC. Drawing the rest from reference TRBV13 and TRBJ2-7, the complete variable domain is AAGVIQSPRHLIKEKRETATLKCYPIPRHDTVYWYQQGPGQDPQFLISFYEKMQSDKGSIPDRFSAQQFSDYHSELNMSSLELGDSALYFCSSRLQSIHEQYFGPGTRLTVT.

The sample holds many counts of this clonotype. This sequence joins TRBV7-9 and TRBJ2-3, with D uncertain. The CDR3 extends over 14 amino acids. The V and J ends lost 4 bases and 2 bases respectively, with 10 bases between them. The germline CDR1 and CDR2 sequences are SEHNR and FQNEAQ (reference sequence). This CDR3 is CASSSGRYTDTQYF. CDR3 sequence (DNA): TGTGCCAGCAGCTCGGGCAGATACACAGATACGCAGTATTTT.